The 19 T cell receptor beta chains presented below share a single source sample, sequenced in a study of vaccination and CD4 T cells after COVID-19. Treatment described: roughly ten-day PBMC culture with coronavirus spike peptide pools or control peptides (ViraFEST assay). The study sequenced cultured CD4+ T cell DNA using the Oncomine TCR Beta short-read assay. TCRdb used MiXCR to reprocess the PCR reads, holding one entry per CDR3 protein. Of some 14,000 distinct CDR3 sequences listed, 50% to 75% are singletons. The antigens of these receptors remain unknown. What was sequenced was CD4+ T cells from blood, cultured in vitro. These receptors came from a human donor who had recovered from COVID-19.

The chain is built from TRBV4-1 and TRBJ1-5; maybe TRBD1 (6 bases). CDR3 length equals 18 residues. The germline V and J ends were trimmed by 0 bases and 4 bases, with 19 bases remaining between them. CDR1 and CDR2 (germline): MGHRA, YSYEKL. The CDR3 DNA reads TGCGCCAGCAGCCAAGATGGGGGCCTCCGAAGGGTTAATCAGCCCCAGCATTTT. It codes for CASSQDGGLRRVNQPQHF.

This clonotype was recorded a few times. Here the CDR3 reads CASSLGTLGGEQFF. Written as DNA, the CDR3 is TGTGCCAGCAGCTTAGGGACCCTAGGTGGTGAGCAGTTCTTC. The V call is TRBV5-4, the J call TRBJ2-1; the D call may be TRBD1 or TRBD2 (5 bases each). This CDR3 is 14 amino acids long. Germline assignment: CDR1 SGHNT and CDR2 YYREEE (reference sequence). Trimming took off 2 bases at V and 9 bases at J, with 15 bases between the two ends.

The CDR3: CAISDPSMGYGYTF. For the CDR3, the DNA is TGTGCCATCAGTGACCCGTCGATGGGGTATGGCTACACCTTC. The chain joins TRBV10-3 to TRBJ1-2, with unresolved D. V lost 3 bases and J 5 bases, leaving 13 bases between the germline ends. The CDR3 runs to 14 residues. CDR1 and CDR2 from the germline V gene are ENHRY and SYGVKD.

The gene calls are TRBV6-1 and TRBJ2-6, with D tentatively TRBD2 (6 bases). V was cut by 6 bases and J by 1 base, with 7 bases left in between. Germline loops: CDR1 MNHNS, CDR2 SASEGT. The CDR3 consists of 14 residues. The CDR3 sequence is CASSRESGANVLTF. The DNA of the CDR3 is TGTGCCAGCAGCCGGGAGTCTGGGGCCAACGTCCTGACTTTC.

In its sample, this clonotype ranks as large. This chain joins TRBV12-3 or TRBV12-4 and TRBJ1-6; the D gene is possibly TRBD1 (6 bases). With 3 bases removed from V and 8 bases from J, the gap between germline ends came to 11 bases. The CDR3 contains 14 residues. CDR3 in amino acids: CASSFSGVYSPLHF. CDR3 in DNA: TGTGCCAGCAGTTTTTCAGGGGTTTATTCACCCCTCCACTTT.

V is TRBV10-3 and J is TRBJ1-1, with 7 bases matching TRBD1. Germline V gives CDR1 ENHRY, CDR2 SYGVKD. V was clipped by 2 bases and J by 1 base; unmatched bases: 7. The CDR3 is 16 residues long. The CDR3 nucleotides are TGTGCCATCAGTGAGCGGACAGGTGGGACGAACACTGAAGCTTTCTTT. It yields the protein CAISERTGGTNTEAFF.

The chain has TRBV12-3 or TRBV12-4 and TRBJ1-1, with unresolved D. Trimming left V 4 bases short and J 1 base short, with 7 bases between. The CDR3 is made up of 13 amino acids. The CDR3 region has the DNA TGTGCCAGCAGTTCCACCAAGAACACTGAAGCTTTCTTT. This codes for CASSSTKNTEAFF.

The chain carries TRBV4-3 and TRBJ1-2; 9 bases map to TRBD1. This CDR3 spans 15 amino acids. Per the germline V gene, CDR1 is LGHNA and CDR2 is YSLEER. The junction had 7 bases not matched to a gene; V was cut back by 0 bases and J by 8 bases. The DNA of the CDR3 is TGCGCCAGCAGCCAAGAACAGGGGGCGTCTCTGGGCTACACCTTC. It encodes CASSQEQGASLGYTF.

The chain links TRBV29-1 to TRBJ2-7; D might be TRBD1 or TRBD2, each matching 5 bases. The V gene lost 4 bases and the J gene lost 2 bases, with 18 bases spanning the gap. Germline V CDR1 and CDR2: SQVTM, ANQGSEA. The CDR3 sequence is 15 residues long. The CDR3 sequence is CSVADGTEPTYEQYF. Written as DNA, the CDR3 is TGCAGCGTTGCTGACGGGACCGAACCCACCTACGAGCAGTACTTC.

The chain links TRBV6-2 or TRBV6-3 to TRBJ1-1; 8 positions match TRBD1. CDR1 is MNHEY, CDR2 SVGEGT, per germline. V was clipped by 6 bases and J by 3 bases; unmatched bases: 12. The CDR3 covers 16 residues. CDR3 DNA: TGTGCCAGCAGGGACCTACAGGGGGGGGCCCACACTGAAGCTTTCTTT. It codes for CASRDLQGGAHTEAFF.

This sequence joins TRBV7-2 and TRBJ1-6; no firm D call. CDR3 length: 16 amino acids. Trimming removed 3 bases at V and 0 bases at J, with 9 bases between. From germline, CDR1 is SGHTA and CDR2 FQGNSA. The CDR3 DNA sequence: TGTGCCAGCAGCTTGGAAACGGGCTCCTATAATTCACCCCTCCACTTT. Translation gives CASSLETGSYNSPLHF.

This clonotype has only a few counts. DNA of the CDR3: TGCAGTGCTAGATACCCAACAGGGGGCGGTGGAAACACCATATATTTT. Translating it yields CSARYPTGGGGNTIYF. This rearrangement joins TRBV20-1 to TRBJ1-3; 9 bases agree with TRBD1. There are 16 residues in the CDR3. Germline lookup yields CDR1 DFQATT and CDR2 SNEGSKA (reference sequence). V was clipped by 2 bases and J by 3 bases; unmatched bases: 8.

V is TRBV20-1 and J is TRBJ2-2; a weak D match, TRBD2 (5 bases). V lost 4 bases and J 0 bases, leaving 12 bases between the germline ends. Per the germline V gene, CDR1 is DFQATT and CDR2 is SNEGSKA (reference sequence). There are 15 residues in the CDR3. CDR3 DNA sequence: TGCAGTGCTACCTCATCCGGGACGAACACCGGGGAGCTGTTTTTT. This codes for CSATSSGTNTGELFF.

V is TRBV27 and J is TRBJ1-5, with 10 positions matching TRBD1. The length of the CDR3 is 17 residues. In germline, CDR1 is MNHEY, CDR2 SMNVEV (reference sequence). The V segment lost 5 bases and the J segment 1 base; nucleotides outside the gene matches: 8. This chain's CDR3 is CASSERQGARSNQPQHF. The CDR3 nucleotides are TGTGCCAGCAGTGAGAGACAGGGGGCTCGGAGCAATCAGCCCCAGCATTTT.

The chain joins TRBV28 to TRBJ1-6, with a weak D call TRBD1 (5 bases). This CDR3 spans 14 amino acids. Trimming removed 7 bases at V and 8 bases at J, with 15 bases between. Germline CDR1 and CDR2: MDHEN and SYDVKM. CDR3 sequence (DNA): TGTGCCAGCACCACGGTGAGGGGAGATTCACCCCTCCACTTT. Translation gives CASTTVRGDSPLHF.

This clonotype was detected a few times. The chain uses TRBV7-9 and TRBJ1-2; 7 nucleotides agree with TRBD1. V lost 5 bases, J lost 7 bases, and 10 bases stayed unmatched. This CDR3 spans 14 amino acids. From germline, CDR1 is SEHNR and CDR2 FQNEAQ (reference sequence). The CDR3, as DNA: TGTGCCAGCAGCCCTACAGGGGAGGCTGGTGGCTACACCTTC. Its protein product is CASSPTGEAGGYTF.

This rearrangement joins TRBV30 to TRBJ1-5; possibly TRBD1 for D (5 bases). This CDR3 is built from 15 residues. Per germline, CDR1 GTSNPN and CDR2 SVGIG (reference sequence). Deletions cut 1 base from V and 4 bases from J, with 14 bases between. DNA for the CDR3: TGTGCCTGGAGTGAGGCGGCGGGGGTAAATCAGCCCCAGCATTTT. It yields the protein CAWSEAAGVNQPQHF.

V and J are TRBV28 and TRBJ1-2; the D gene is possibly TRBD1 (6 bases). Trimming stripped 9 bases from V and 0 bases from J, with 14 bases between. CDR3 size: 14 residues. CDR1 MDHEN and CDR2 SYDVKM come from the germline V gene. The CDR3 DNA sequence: TGTGCCAGTATTCGACAGGCAGCTAACTATGGCTACACCTTC. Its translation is CASIRQAANYGYTF.

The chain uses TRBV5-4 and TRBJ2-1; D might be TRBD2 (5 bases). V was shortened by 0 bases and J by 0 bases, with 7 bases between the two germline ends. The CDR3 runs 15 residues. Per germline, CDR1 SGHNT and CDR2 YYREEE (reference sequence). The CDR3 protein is CASSLGGSSYNEQFF. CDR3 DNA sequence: TGTGCCAGCAGCTTGGGCGGGTCCTCCTACAATGAGCAGTTCTTC.